This TCR beta chain was profiled in a study of radiation and T cells in renal cell carcinoma. Study-wide results and limits: From baseline, blood top tumor clonotypes peaked at 2 weeks post-radiation.

Worth noting for this clone: Antigen: not known.

Here immunoSEQ multiplex PCR was the method, and the copy in TCRdb shows in-frame clones only, minus some. The table lists some 46,000 clones, roughly 85% of them singletons. Germline CDR1 SEHNR, CDR2 FQNEAQ (reference sequence). The CDR3 length is 14 residues. V dropped 7 bases and J dropped 4; count of bases not matched to a gene: 7. Time point here: blood 4 weeks post-SBRT, at nephrectomy. Treatment meaning: 15 Gy SBRT to primary tumor, nephrectomy 4 weeks later. After SBRT, blood was collected at 2 and 4 weeks, plus baseline. The genes are TRBV7-9 and TRBJ1-2; 9 nucleotides line up with TRBD1. The input for sequencing was blood, taken from a patient whose treatment included radiotherapy and nephrectomy. This receptor was identified in a woman in her 70s with renal cell carcinoma. The chain's CDR3 is CASKSTGGSYGYTF. The CDR3, as DNA: TGTGCCAGCAAAAGTACAGGGGGCTCCTATGGCTACACCTTC.